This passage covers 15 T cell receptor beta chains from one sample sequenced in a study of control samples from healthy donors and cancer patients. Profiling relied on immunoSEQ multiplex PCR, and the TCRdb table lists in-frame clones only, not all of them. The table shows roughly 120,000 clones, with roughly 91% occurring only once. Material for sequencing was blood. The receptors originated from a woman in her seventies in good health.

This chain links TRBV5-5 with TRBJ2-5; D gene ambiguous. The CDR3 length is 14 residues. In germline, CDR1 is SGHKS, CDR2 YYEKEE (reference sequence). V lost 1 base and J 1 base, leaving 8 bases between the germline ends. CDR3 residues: CASSLTVPQETQYF. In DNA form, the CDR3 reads TGTGCCAGCAGCTTGACAGTGCCCCAAGAGACCCAGTACTTC.

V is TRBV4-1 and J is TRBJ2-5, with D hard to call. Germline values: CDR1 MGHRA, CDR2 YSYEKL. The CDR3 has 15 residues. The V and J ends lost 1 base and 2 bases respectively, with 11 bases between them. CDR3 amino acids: CASSQASQRQETQYF. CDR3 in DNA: TGCGCCAGCAGCCAAGCGTCACAGAGGCAAGAGACCCAGTACTTC.

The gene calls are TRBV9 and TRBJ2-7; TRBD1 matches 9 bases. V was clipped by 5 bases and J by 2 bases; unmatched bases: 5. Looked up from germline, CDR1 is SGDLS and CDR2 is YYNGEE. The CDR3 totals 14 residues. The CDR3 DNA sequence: TGTGCCAGCAGTAAGGACAGGGGACCCTACGAGCAGTACTTC. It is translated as CASSKDRGPYEQYF.

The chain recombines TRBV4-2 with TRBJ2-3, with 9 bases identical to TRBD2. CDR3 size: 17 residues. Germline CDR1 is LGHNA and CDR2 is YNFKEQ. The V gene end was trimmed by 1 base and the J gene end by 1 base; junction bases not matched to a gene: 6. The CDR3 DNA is TGTGCCAGCAGCCAAGTAGGGGCTAGCGGGGGCACAGATACGCAGTATTTT. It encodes CASSQVGASGGTDTQYF.

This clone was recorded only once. The CDR3 here is CASTGGADTEAFF. In DNA, the CDR3 is TGTGCCAGCACCGGGGGCGCAGACACTGAAGCTTTCTTT. The chain recombines TRBV2 with TRBJ1-1, with D possibly being TRBD1 (6 bases). Germline V gene sequence: CDR1 SNHLY, CDR2 FYNNEI. With 7 bases removed from V and 3 bases from J, the gap between germline ends came to 12 bases. CDR3 length equals 13 residues.

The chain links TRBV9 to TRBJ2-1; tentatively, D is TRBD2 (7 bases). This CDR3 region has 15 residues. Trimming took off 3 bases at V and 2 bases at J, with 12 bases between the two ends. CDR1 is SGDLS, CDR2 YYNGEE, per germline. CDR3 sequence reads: CASSEGGSPYNEQFF. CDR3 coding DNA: TGTGCCAGCAGCGAGGGGGGGAGCCCCTACAATGAGCAGTTCTTC.

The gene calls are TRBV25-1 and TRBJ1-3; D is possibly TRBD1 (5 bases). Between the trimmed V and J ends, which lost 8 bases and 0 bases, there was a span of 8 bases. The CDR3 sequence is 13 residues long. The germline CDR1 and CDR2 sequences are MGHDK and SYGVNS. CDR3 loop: CASGAISGNTIYF. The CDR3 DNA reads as TGTGCCAGCGGGGCGATCTCTGGAAACACCATATATTTT.

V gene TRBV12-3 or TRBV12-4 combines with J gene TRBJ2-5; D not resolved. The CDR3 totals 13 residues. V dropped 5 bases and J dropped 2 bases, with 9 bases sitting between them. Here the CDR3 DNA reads TGTGCCAGCAGTCAAGACGTTCAAGAGACCCAGTACTTC. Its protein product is CASSQDVQETQYF.

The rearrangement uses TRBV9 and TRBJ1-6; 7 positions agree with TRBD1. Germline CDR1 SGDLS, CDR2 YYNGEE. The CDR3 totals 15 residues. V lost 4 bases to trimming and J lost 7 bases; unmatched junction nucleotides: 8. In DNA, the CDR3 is TGTGCCAGCAGCCCCCGACAGGGTGAGAATTCACCCCTCCACTTT. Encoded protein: CASSPRQGENSPLHF.

The CDR3 nucleotides read TGCGCCAGCAGCCAAGGGCGACAGTCTAATGAAAAACTGTTTTTT. As protein: CASSQGRQSNEKLFF. The chain carries TRBV4-1 and TRBJ1-4; perhaps TRBD1 as D (5 bases). Germline V gene lookup returns CDR1 MGHRA and CDR2 YSYEKL. This CDR3 region has 15 residues. V gave up 1 base and J gave up 3 bases, with 9 bases separating them.

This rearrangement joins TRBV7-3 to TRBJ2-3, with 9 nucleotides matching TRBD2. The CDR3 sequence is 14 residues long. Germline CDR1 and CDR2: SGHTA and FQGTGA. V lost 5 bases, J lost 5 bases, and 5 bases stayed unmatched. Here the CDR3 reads CASSPSGVGDTQYF. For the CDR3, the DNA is TGTGCCAGCAGCCCTAGCGGGGTTGGAGATACGCAGTATTTT.

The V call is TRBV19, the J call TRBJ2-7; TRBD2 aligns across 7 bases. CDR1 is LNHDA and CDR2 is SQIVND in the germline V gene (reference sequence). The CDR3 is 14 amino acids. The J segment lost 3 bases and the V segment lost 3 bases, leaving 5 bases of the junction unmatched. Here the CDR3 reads CASSMGEGSYEQYF. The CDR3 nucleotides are TGTGCCAGTAGTATGGGGGAGGGGAGCTACGAGCAGTACTTC. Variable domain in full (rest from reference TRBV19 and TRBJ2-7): DGGITQSPKYLFRKEGQNVTLSCEQNLNHDAMYWYRQDPGQGLRLIYYSQIVNDFQKGDIAEGYSVSREKKESFPLTVTSAQKNPTAFYLCASSMGEGSYEQYFGPGTRLTVT.

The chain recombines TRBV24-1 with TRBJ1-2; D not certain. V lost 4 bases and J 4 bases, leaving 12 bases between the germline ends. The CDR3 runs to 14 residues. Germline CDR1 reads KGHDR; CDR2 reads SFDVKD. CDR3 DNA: TGTGCCACCAGTGACAACTCAGTGATCTATGGCTACACCTTC. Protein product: CATSDNSVIYGYTF.

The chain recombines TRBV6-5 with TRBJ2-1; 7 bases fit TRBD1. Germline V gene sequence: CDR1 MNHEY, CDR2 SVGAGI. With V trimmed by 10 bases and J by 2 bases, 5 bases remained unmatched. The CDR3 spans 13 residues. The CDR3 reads CATRQGAYNEQFF. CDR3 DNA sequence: TGTGCCACCAGACAGGGAGCCTACAATGAGCAGTTCTTC.

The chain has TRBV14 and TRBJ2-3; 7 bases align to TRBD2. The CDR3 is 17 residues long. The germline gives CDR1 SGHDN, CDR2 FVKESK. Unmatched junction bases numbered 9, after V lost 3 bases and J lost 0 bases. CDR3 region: CASSQSVAGESTDTQYF. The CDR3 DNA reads TGTGCCAGCAGCCAGTCAGTTGCGGGGGAGAGCACAGATACGCAGTATTTT.